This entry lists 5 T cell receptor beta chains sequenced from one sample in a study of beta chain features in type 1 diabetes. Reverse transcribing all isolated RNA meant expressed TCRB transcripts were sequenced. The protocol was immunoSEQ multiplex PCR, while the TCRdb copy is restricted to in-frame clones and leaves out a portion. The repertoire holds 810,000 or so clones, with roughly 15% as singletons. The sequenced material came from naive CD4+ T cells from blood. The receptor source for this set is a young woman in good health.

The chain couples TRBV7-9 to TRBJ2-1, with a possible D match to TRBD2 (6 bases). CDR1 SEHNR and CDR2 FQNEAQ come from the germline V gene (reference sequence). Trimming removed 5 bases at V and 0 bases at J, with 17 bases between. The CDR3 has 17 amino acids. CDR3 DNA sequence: TGTGCCAGCAGCCCATATAGCGGAGGGAGCTCCTACAATGAGCAGTTCTTC. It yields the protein CASSPYSGGSSYNEQFF.

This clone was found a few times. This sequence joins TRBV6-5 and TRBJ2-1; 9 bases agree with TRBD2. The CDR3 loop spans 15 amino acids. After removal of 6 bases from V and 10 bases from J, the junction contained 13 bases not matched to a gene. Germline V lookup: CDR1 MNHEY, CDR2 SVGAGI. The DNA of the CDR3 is TGTGCCAGCAGCTCCTCCGGGCGGGGGGGTTCGGAGCAGTTCTTC. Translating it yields CASSSSGRGGSEQFF.

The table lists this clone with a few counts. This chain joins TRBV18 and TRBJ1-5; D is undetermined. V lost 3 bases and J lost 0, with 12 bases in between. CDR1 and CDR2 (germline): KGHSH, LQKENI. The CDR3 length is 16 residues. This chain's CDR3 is CASSPLGSYSNQPQHF. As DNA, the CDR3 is TGTGCCAGCTCACCTCTTGGCAGCTATAGCAATCAGCCCCAGCATTTT. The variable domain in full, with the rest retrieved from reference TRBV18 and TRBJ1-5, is NAGVMQNPRHLVRRRGQEARLRCSPMKGHSHVYWYRQLPEEGLKFMVYLQKENIIDESGMPKERFSAEFPKEGPSILRIQQVVRGDSAAYFCASSPLGSYSNQPQHFGDGTRLSIL.

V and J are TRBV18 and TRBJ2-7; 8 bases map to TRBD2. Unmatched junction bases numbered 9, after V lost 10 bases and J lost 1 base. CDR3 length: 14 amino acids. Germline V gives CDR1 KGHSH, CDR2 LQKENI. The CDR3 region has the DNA TGTGCCACCCGGGGTAGCGGGGTATCCTACGAGCAGTACTTC. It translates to CATRGSGVSYEQYF.

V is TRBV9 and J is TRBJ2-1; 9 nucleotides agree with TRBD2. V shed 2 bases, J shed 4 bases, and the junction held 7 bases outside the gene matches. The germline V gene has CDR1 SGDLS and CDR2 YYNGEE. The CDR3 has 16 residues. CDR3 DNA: TGTGCCAGCAGCGTTCTATCTAGCGGGACGTACAATGAGCAGTTCTTC. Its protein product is CASSVLSSGTYNEQFF.